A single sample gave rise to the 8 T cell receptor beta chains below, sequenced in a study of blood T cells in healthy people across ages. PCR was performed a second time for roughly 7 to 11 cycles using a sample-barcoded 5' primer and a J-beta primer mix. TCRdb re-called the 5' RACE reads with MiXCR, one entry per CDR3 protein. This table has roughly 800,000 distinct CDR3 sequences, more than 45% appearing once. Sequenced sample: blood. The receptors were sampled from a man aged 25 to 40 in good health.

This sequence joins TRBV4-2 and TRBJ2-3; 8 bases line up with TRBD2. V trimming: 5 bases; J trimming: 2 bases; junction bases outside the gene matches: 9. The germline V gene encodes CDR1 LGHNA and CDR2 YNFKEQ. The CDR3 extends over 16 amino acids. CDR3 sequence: CASSFQAGDTTDTQYF. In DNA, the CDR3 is TGTGCCAGCAGCTTCCAAGCGGGGGACACCACAGATACGCAGTATTTT.

In nucleotides, the CDR3 is TGTGCCAGCAGCTTAAGAGCGACAAGCCAGGACGAGCAGTACTTC. Its translation: CASSLRATSQDEQYF. The gene calls are TRBV7-2 and TRBJ2-4, with unresolved D. The J call may be wrong; the DNA end is better matched by TRBJ2-7. Germline values: CDR1 SGHTA, CDR2 FQGNSA. The CDR3 runs to 15 residues.

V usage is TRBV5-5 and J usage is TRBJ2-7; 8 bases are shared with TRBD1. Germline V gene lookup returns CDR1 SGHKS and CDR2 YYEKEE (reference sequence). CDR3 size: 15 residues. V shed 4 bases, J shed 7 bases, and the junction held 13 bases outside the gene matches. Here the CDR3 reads CASSLGTGATYEQYF. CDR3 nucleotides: TGTGCCAGCAGCCTAGGGACAGGAGCTACGTATGAGCAGTACTTC.

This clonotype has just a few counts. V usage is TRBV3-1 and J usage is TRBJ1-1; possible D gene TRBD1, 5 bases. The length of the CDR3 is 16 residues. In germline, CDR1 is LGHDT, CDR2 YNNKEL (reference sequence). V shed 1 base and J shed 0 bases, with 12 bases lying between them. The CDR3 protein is CASSQVRDPMNTEAFF. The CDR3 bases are TGTGCCAGCAGCCAAGTCAGGGACCCCATGAACACTGAAGCTTTCTTT.

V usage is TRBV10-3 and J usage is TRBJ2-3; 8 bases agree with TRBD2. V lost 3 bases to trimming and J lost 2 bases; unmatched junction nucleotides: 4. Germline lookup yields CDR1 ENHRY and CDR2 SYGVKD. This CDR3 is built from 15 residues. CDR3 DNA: TGTGCCATCAGTGAACAGCGGGGGACCACAGATACGCAGTATTTT. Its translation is CAISEQRGTTDTQYF.

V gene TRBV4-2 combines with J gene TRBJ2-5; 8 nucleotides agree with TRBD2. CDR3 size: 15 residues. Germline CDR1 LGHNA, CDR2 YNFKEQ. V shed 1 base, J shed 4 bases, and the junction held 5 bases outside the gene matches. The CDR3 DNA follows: TGTGCCAGCAGCCAAGGGGGACTAGTTCCAGAGACCCAGTACTTC. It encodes CASSQGGLVPETQYF.

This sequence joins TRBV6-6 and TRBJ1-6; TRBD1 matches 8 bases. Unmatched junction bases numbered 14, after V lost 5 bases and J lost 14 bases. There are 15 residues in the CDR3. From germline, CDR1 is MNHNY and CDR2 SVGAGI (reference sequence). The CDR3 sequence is CASSPRTGRSLSLHF. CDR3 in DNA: TGTGCCAGCAGTCCACGGACAGGGCGGTCTCTGTCCCTCCACTTT.

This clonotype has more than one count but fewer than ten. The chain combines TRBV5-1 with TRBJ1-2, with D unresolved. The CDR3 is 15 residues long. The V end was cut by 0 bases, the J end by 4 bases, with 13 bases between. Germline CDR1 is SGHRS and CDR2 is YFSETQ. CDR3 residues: CASSLDPIGGYGYTF. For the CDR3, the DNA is TGCGCCAGCAGCTTGGACCCTATCGGTGGCTATGGCTACACCTTC.